Many counts were recorded for the clone carrying this TCR beta chain. Its antigen remains unidentified. The sample belongs to a study of identical twins. Whole-study findings and limits: Fewer insertions marked abundant cord blood beta clonotypes; young adult naive trended weakly, memory not at all. It was cross-sectional statistical analysis, not following the same donors, that the conclusions relied on. Invariant MAIT and iNKT cells may have partly biased zero-insertion analyses.

Through template switching, a universal primer site was introduced, and the cDNA contained unique molecular identifiers. TCRdb itself ran the 5' RACE reads through MiXCR, one entry per CDR3 protein. The sample carries about 660,000 distinct CDR3 sequences, more than 6.5% recorded once. The CDR3 is 15 amino acids. Germline CDR1 and CDR2: SQVTM and ANQGSEA. With V trimmed by 6 bases and J by 2 bases, 11 bases remained unmatched. This sample was also put to use in a study of yellow fever vaccine responses in identical twins.

The chain has TRBV29-1 and TRBJ2-7; 9 bases fit TRBD2. The sequence was collected from a woman aged 18-35 years in good health. The sample was PBMCs. The CDR3 DNA reads TGCAGCGTGCCAGCTGAGAGCGGGGGGCCCTACGAGCAGTACTTC. Translation: CSVPAESGGPYEQYF.